This T cell receptor (beta chain) was found in a study of early T cells in non-severe SARS-CoV-2 infection (dated by TCRdb to the early 2020s). The study in broad terms: Because TCR sequencing relied on bulk RNA taken from unsorted whole blood, pairing of alpha and beta chains was not possible. The full study reports these points: Matching against VDJdb was skewed toward anti-spike CD8 responses, likely underestimated virus-specific expansions, and missed private and CD4 specificities.

Library construction relied on 5' RACE. These reads were obtained on a NextSeq 500. In the TCR library protocol, unique molecular identifiers were attached to individual cDNA molecules to correct for PCR bias and sequencing error. Sequencing covered both TCR alpha and beta chains, and within each sample the abundances of alpha and beta sequences were tightly co-correlated. On the authors' methods: Decombinator V4 was used to annotate the V gene, J gene and CDR3 of the TCR sequences. TCRs were defined as expanded if a significant change between any two time points was detected under a Poisson model with p below 0.0001. TCR abundances were normalised to the total number of TCRs sequenced per sample and expressed as counts per million. MAIT TCRs were defined by TRAV1-2 paired with TRAJ12, TRAJ20 or TRAJ33, and iNKT TCRs by TRAV10 paired with TRAJ18. VDJdb, accessed 1 November 2021, was searched for CMV, EBV and SARS-CoV-2 annotated TCRs, with TCRs annotated for multiple antigens excluded. TCRdb reran the public reads through fastp at Q25 and MiXCR, keeping productive beta chains. CDR3 protein duplicates are merged, each entry listing the most common genes and DNA. These V and J calls originate from TCRdb's pipeline instead of the authors' own analysis. The sample records around 70,000 distinct CDR3 sequences, more than 9% of which are singletons. The ten largest clones represent 1.5% to 2% of the sample.

This was a case-control study nested in a cohort of healthcare workers in London, UK, who had nasopharyngeal swab PCR tests and blood samples taken every week. Healthcare workers were recruited during the week of the UK lockdown, between 23 and 31 March 2020, and followed weekly for up to roughly 15 weeks. This clonotype was counted ten times or more. There is no known antigen for this receptor. Base qualities were left out, and no much larger clone turns up one base away. Relative to germline, V is 7 bases shorter and J is 4 bases shorter, with 13 bases between their ends. CDR1 MDHEN and CDR2 SYDVKM were looked up in the germline V gene. The CDR3 covers 13 residues, taking in both the cysteine and the phenylalanine. The CDR3 DNA has 39 bases and is translated from base 1.

The TCR was taken from an adult who was a healthcare worker with PCR-confirmed SARS-CoV-2 infection or an uninfected control (not recorded which). Recombination connected TRBV28 to TRBJ1-1; the best D guess is TRBD1, with 6 bases matching. Sequences were obtained from whole blood. CDR3 loop: CASTGMGATEAFF. In nucleotides, the sequence is TGTGCCAGCACTGGGATGGGGGCCACTGAAGCTTTCTTT.